This entry lists 19 T cell receptor beta chains sequenced from one sample in a study of T cell repertoires in cytomegalovirus infection (dated by TCRdb to 2018 to 2020). The treatment or condition label corresponds to: in vitro stimulation with specific CMV peptide epitopes to enrich CMV-specific T cells. The antigens for these receptors are not known. The sequencer was an Illumina HiSeq 1500. TCRdb redid the processing of the public reads, applying fastp at Q25 and MiXCR, and retained in-frame beta chains. Entries that share a CDR3 protein sequence are merged under the most common genes and DNA. The table for this sample lists roughly 45,000 distinct CDR3 sequences; roughly 20% of them were counted only once. The ten largest clones represent around 90% of the sample. This specimen consisted of CD8+ T cells from cultured PBMCs, obtained from culture after CMV antigen stimulation. The receptors derive from a human donor in good health (CMV status not recorded). Some clones in this sample may be carry-over from other donors' samples.

The rearrangement links TRBV6-5 to TRBJ2-5; either TRBD1 or TRBD2 may fit D (5 bases each). Germline V gene lookup returns CDR1 MNHEY and CDR2 SVGAGI. The V end lost 11 bases, the J end lost 2 bases, and 21 bases lay between the germline ends. The CDR3 covers 15 residues. CDR3 region: CARRAEWGRQETQYF. CDR3 nucleotides: TGTGCCCGCCGGGCAGAGTGGGGACGGCAAGAGACCCAGTACTTC.

This clonotype occurred a few times. V gene TRBV19 combines with J gene TRBJ1-1; D gene unclear. Germline values: CDR1 LNHDA, CDR2 SQIVND (reference sequence). The CDR3 runs 15 residues. With 5 bases removed from V and 7 bases from J, the gap between germline ends came to 20 bases. As DNA, the CDR3 is TGTGCCAGTAGTCCCTTCCGACGGACCCCAGATGAAGCTTTCTTT. Residues: CASSPFRRTPDEAFF.

This clonotype was counted many times. The genes are TRBV29-1 and TRBJ2-7; tentatively, D is TRBD1 or TRBD2 (5 bases each). Trimming stripped 7 bases from V and 3 bases from J, with 22 bases between. The CDR3 is 15 residues long. CDR1 SQVTM and CDR2 ANQGSEA come from the germline V gene. CDR3 nucleotide sequence: TGCAGCGCCTCCACCGGGGACCGTGGGGTCTACGAGCAGTACTTC. It yields the protein CSASTGDRGVYEQYF.

This clonotype was seen many times. The chain combines TRBV7-9 with TRBJ2-7; D gene uncertain. The CDR3 loop spans 12 amino acids. Germline lookup yields CDR1 SEHNR and CDR2 FQNEAQ (reference sequence). Trimming removed 1 base at V and 6 bases at J, with 7 bases between. The CDR3 nucleotides are TGTGCCAGCAGCTTAGTCTGGGGCGAGCAGTACTTC. Protein product: CASSLVWGEQYF.

The chain couples TRBV11-1 to TRBJ1-4, with a tentative D call TRBD1 (5 bases). The V end was cut by 1 base, the J end by 8 bases, with 17 bases between. The CDR3 is made up of 16 amino acids. CDR1 and CDR2 from the germline V gene are SGHAT and FQDESV (reference sequence). The CDR3 bases are TGTGCCAGCAGCTTAGTAGGGGCCAGCATCGGCGAAAAACTGTTTTTT. Its translation is CASSLVGASIGEKLFF.

This clonotype occurred once. The chain is built from TRBV7-2 and TRBJ1-1, with 7 bases aligning to TRBD1. From germline, CDR1 is SGHTA and CDR2 FQGNSA. This CDR3 comprises 15 residues. After removal of 4 bases from V and 3 bases from J, the junction contained 8 bases not matched to a gene. DNA for the CDR3: TGTGCCAGCAGCTCGGCAGACAGGGCCGACACTGAAGCTTTCTTT. It codes for CASSSADRADTEAFF.

This clonotype has more than one count but fewer than ten. J is TRBJ1-1 and V is TRBV27, with D perhaps matching TRBD1 (6 bases). Trimming removed 3 bases at V and 2 bases at J, with 10 bases between. Germline V gene lookup returns CDR1 MNHEY and CDR2 SMNVEV (reference sequence). The CDR3 extends over 14 amino acids. In DNA, the CDR3 is TGTGCCAGCAGTTTCAGGGGATCCAACACTGAAGCTTTCTTT. It encodes CASSFRGSNTEAFF.

In nucleotides, the CDR3 is TGCAGTGCTAGAGCGCTGGGGGACATTCAGTACTTC. This translates into CSARALGDIQYF. V and J are TRBV20-1 and TRBJ2-4; D possibly uses TRBD1 or TRBD2 (5 bases each). Looked up from germline, CDR1 is DFQATT and CDR2 is SNEGSKA (reference sequence). The V end lost 1 base, the J end lost 8 bases, and 9 bases lay between the germline ends. The CDR3 has 12 amino acids.

This clonotype was counted a few times. The chain recombines TRBV6-1 with TRBJ2-2; no definite D call. The CDR3 extends over 16 amino acids. Per the germline V gene, CDR1 is MNHNS and CDR2 is SASEGT. V shed 2 bases and J shed 0 bases, with 10 bases lying between them. The CDR3 coding sequence is TGTGCCAGCAGTGAATTAATACCACCGAACACCGGGGAGCTGTTTTTT. Its translation: CASSELIPPNTGELFF.

This clonotype was detected ten times or more. The chain joins TRBV24-1 to TRBJ2-2, with 8 bases aligning to TRBD2. V lost 4 bases to trimming and J lost 4 bases; unmatched junction nucleotides: 4. Germline V gene data show CDR1 as KGHDR and CDR2 as SFDVKD. The CDR3 length is 15 residues. CDR3 protein: CATSDASGRTGELFF. For the CDR3, the DNA is TGTGCCACCAGTGACGCTAGCGGGCGCACCGGGGAGCTGTTTTTT.

This clonotype has only a few counts. The chain links TRBV7-9 to TRBJ1-1; D perhaps matches TRBD1 (5 bases). The length of the CDR3 is 14 residues. Between the trimmed V and J ends, which lost 5 bases and 2 bases, there was a span of 12 bases. Germline V gene data show CDR1 as SEHNR and CDR2 as FQNEAQ (reference sequence). This chain's CDR3 is CASSPPQGNTEAFF. The CDR3 DNA reads TGTGCCAGCAGCCCTCCTCAGGGTAACACTGAAGCTTTCTTT.

This clonotype came up a few times. The CDR3 DNA reads TGTGCCAGCACCGGCCCGGGACTAGTATTAGAGCAGTACTTC. Its translation: CASTGPGLVLEQYF. The V and J genes are TRBV28 and TRBJ2-7; 8 bases map to TRBD2. In germline, CDR1 is MDHEN, CDR2 SYDVKM. Trimming cost V 7 bases and J 7 bases; bases outside gene matches: 12. This CDR3 comprises 14 residues.

The chain uses TRBV27 and TRBJ1-5; D not resolved. CDR1 MNHEY and CDR2 SMNVEV come from the germline V gene (reference sequence). This CDR3 comprises 14 residues. V was shortened by 5 bases and J by 3 bases, with 11 bases between the two germline ends. CDR3 nucleotides: TGTGCCAGCAGTGGAGGCAGATTCAATCAGCCCCAGCATTTT. It translates to CASSGGRFNQPQHF.

The V gene is TRBV6-2 or TRBV6-3, the J gene TRBJ1-2; D remains ambiguous. The CDR3 consists of 16 residues. Germline values: CDR1 MNHEY, CDR2 SVGEGT. Trimming stripped 0 bases from V and 8 bases from J, with 19 bases between. CDR3 sequence (DNA): TGTGCCAGCAGTTACTCGATCGTCTCCATTGTATCCGGCTACACCTTC. This gives the protein CASSYSIVSIVSGYTF.

This clonotype was found a few times. V gene TRBV15 combines with J gene TRBJ1-3; D gene uncertain. The CDR3 consists of 16 residues. Deletions cut 3 bases from V and 0 bases from J, with 12 bases between. Germline CDR1 is LNHNV and CDR2 is YYDKDF (reference sequence). Here the CDR3 reads CATSSPVGISGNTIYF. For the CDR3, the DNA is TGTGCCACCAGCAGCCCAGTGGGGATCTCTGGAAACACCATATATTTT.

This clonotype has just a few counts. The gene calls are TRBV19 and TRBJ2-1; D unclear. Between the trimmed V and J ends, which lost 3 bases and 0 bases, there was a span of 6 bases. This CDR3 has 14 residues. The germline V gene encodes CDR1 LNHDA and CDR2 SQIVND (reference sequence). The CDR3 reads CASSIYSSYNEQFF. In DNA, the CDR3 is TGTGCCAGTAGTATTTATAGCTCCTACAATGAGCAGTTCTTC. The entire variable domain, with the rest obtained from reference TRBV19 and TRBJ2-1, is as follows: DGGITQSPKYLFRKEGQNVTLSCEQNLNHDAMYWYRQDPGQGLRLIYYSQIVNDFQKGDIAEGYSVSREKKESFPLTVTSAQKNPTAFYLCASSIYSSYNEQFFGPGTRLTVL.

This clonotype has only a few counts. The chain carries TRBV20-1 and TRBJ2-7; 7 nucleotides match TRBD1. The trim removed 6 bases at V and 1 base at J, leaving 12 bases unmatched. This CDR3 contains 15 residues. CDR1 and CDR2 (germline): DFQATT, SNEGSKA (reference sequence). CDR3 in amino acids: CSAPSGQSVSYEQYF. CDR3 coding DNA: TGCAGTGCCCCCTCGGGACAGTCGGTATCCTACGAGCAGTACTTC.

This clonotype has more than one count but fewer than ten. The chain couples TRBV6-2 or TRBV6-3 to TRBJ1-5; tentative D call: TRBD1 (6 bases). The germline gives CDR1 MNHEY, CDR2 SVGEGT. V lost 5 bases and J lost 4, with 42 bases in between. The CDR3 length is 24 residues. The CDR3 DNA reads as TGTGCCAGCAGTCGCCGCTCGGGGGCAGGGGAGTTTCGACCGGCTCGGCTATTTAATCAGCCCCAGCATTTT. This gives the protein CASSRRSGAGEFRPARLFNQPQHF.

This clonotype was detected a few times. The chain couples TRBV5-1 to TRBJ2-1; 9 nucleotides match TRBD2. Trimming took 4 bases from V and 10 from J; bases not matched to a gene: 9. From germline, CDR1 is SGHRS and CDR2 YFSETQ. This CDR3 region has 14 residues. The CDR3 sequence is CASSLVPSGGEQFF. In DNA form, the CDR3 reads TGCGCCAGCAGCCTGGTCCCAAGCGGGGGGGAGCAGTTCTTC.